The source of this T cell receptor beta chain is a study of prognosis after radiotherapy for stage I lung cancer. Study-wide results and limits: Stereotactic body radiation therapy was followed by a fall in unique TCR clone counts, with a median of roughly 9,300 versus 7,200.

Germline loops: CDR1 DFQATT, CDR2 SNEGSKA (reference sequence). The trim removed 6 bases at V and 5 bases at J, leaving 16 bases unmatched. This CDR3 comprises 16 residues. Genomic DNA served as the source from which two-round multiplex PCR generated TCR beta CDR3 amplicons. Gene-specific TRBV and TRBJ primers were used in PCR round one. TCRdb processed the multiplex PCR reads anew with MiXCR; each CDR3 protein has one entry. The sample carries about 31,000 distinct CDR3 sequences, around 43% recorded once. This clonotype was seen a few times. Its antigen is as yet unknown. A single base separates this from a much larger clone, so it may be a read error.

The TCR originated in a donor aged 50 or older with non-small cell lung cancer. The sequencing here drew on PBMCs, taken before or after stereotactic body radiation therapy (not recorded which). V and J are TRBV20-1 and TRBJ2-1; 7 bases agree with TRBD1. CDR3 in DNA: TGCAGTGCCGAACTGCTAGTGACAGGGCGGGACAATGAGCAGTTCTTC. This codes for CSAELLVTGRDNEQFF.